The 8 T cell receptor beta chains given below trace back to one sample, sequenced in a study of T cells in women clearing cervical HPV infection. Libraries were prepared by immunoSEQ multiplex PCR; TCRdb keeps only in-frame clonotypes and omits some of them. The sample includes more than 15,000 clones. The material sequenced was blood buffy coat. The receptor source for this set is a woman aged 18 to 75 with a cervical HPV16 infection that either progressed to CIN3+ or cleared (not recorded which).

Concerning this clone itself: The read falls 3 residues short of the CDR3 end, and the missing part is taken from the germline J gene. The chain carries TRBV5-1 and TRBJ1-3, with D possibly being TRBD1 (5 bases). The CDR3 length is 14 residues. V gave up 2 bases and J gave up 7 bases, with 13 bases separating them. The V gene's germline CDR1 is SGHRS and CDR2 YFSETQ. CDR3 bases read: TGCGCCAGCAGCTTAGGGTCAGGGAAGAACACC. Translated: CASSLGSGKNT. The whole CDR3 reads CASSLGSGKNTIYF.

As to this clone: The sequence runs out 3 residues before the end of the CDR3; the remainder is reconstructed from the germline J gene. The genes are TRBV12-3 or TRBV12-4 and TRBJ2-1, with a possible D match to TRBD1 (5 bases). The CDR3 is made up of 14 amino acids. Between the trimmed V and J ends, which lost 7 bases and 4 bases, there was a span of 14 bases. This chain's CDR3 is CASIQGSTYNEQFF. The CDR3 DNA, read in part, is TGTGCCAGCATCCAGGGTTCGACATACAATGAG.

CDR3 DNA (partial): TGTGCCAGCAGCGTACGTAGTAGCGGGGGGGTGGGGGAG. Translating it yields CASSVRSSGGVGE. The full-length CDR3 reads as CASSVRSSGGVGELFF. This chain uses TRBV9 with TRBJ2-2; 11 bases are shared with TRBD2. The CDR3 end falls 3 residues outside the read, so it is completed with the germline J gene. V lost 1 base, J lost 8 bases, and 7 bases stayed unmatched. Germline V gives CDR1 SGDLS, CDR2 YYNGEE. This CDR3 spans 16 amino acids.

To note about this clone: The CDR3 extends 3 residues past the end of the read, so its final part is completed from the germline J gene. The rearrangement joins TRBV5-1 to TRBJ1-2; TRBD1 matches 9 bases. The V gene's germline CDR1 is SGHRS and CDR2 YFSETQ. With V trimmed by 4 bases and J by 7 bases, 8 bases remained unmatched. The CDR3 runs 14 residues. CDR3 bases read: TGCGCCAGCAGCCCGGGACAGGGAGGCGGTGGC. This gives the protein CASSPGQGGGG. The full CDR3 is CASSPGQGGGGYTF. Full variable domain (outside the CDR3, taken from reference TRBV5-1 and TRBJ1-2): KAGVTQTPRYLIKTRGQQVTLSCSPISGHRSVSWYQQTPGQGLQFLFEYFSETQRNKGNFPGRFSGRQFSNSRSEMNVSTLELGDSALYLCASSPGQGGGGYTFGSGTRLTVV.

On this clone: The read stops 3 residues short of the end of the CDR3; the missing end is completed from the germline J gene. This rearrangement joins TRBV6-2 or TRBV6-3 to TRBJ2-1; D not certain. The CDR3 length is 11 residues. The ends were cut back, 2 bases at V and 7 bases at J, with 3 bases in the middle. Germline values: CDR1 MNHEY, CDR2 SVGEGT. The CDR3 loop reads CASSYRNEQFF. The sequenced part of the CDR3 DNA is TGTGCCAGCAGTTACAGGAATGAG.

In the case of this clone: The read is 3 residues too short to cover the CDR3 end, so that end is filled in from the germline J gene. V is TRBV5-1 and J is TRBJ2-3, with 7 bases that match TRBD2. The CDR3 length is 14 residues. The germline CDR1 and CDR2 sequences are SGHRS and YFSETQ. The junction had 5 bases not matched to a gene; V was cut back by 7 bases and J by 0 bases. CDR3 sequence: CASEAGISTDTQYF. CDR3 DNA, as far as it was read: TGCGCCAGCGAAGCGGGGATTAGCACAGATACG.

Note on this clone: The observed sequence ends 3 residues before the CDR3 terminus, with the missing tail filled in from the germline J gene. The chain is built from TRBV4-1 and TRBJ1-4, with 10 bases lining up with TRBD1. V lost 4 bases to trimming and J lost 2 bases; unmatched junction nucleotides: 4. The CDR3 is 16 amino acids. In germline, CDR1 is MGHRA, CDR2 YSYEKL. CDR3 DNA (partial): TGCGCCAGCAGCCTCGGACAGGGGGTGACTAATGAAAAA. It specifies CASSLGQGVTNEK. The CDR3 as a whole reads CASSLGQGVTNEKLFF.

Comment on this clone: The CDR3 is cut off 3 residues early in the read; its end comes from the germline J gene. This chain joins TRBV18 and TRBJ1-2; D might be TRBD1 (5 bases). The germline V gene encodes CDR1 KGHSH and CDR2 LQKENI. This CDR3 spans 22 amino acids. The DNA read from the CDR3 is TGTGCCAGCTCACCAAGGTCGTCACGGGGATTAGCGGGCGACCAGCCGACAGATACC. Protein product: CASSPRSSRGLAGDQPTDT. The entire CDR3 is CASSPRSSRGLAGDQPTDTYTF.